This entry features one TCR beta chain sequence. Only in-frame clones appear in the TCRdb table, and some are missing; sequencing was by immunoSEQ multiplex PCR. Found here are tens of thousands of clones, 80% to 85% of them singletons; the top ten hold approximately 6.8%. This sample was taken from a study of blood T cell repertoires in COVID-19. CDR1 is SGHNT, CDR2 YENEEA, per germline. This CDR3 has 14 residues. Trimming removed 5 bases from V and 3 bases from J; junction bases left unmatched: 3. The TCR originated in a man aged 55 to 70 with acute or convalescent COVID-19. This chain links TRBV11-3 with TRBJ2-3, with 9 positions matching TRBD1. Sequenced sample: peripheral blood. In nucleotides, the CDR3 is TGTGCCAGCAGCAGACAGGGGGGGACAGATACGCAGTATTTT. Its protein product is CASSRQGGTDTQYF. The variable domain in full, completed from reference TRBV11-3 and TRBJ2-3, reads EAGVVQSPRYKIIEKKQPVAFWCNPISGHNTLYWYLQNLGQGPELLIRYENEEAVDDSQLPKDRFSAERLKGVDSTLKIQPAELGDSAVYLCASSRQGGTDTQYFGPGTRLTVL.